A selection of T cell receptor beta chains follows, all from one sample in a study of T cells in Graves' hyperthyroidism and ophthalmopathy. Each CDR3 protein gets one entry after TCRdb re-called the multiplex PCR reads with MiXCR. The table records 450,000 to 650,000 distinct CDR3 sequences, approximately 15% of them present only once. The sequenced sample consisted of blood. The receptors derive from a woman younger than 35 with Graves' ophthalmopathy. CDR3s include the opening cysteine and the closing phenylalanine or tryptophan. Each record gives: D gene, J gene, clone size, V gene, CDR3 protein. A D gene is named only where the DNA matches it firmly. Clone size is shown for a subset of rows, as once, few, many or a class of expanded clone.

.	TRBJ1-1	many	TRBV27	CASSLPPPTNTEAFF
.	TRBJ1-6	.	TRBV10-3	CAIRPYQNSPLHF
.	TRBJ2-3	many	TRBV6-1	CASRVGSSGTDTQYF
TRBD1	TRBJ2-7	few	TRBV10-3	CAISEGGQGSYEQYF
TRBD2	TRBJ2-3	many	TRBV27	CASSQFPPPRDYLTDTQYF
TRBD1	TRBJ1-4	many	TRBV28	CASRPIDRGDEKLFF
.	TRBJ2-3	few	TRBV7-3	CASSQNRDLGDTQYF
TRBD2	TRBJ2-5	many	TRBV7-2	CASSLARGLALQETQYF
.	TRBJ2-5	many	TRBV27	CASSLIQGQAQETQYF
.	TRBJ1-3	few	TRBV28	CASTPVTGVTRSSGNTIYF
TRBD1	TRBJ2-2	few	TRBV20-1	CSVEGQGGTGELFF
TRBD1	TRBJ2-7	many	TRBV12-5	CASGTQGASHEQYF
TRBD2	TRBJ2-3	many	TRBV29-1	CSVSGRAEGTDTQYF
TRBD2	TRBJ2-1	few	TRBV6-6	CASSYSSGSRSYNEQFF
.	TRBJ2-7	many	TRBV6-1	CASSWAGAGEQYF
.	TRBJ2-7	.	TRBV4-2	CASSQEQEAYEQYF
.	TRBJ1-1	many	TRBV6-1	CASSQYRNTEAFF
.	TRBJ2-5	few	TRBV19	CASSTQQGQEIQYF
TRBD2	TRBJ2-2	few	TRBV15	CATKEREVPRGTGELFF
TRBD1	TRBJ1-2	few	TRBV6-1	CASRSGQRSYTF
.	TRBJ2-7	many	TRBV6-1	CASRDTRGSEQYF
.	TRBJ1-6	many	TRBV27	CASSPLGSGSYNSPLHF
TRBD2	TRBJ2-7	many	TRBV28	CASSPGTSGRGGSYEQYF
.	TRBJ2-7	many	TRBV27	CASSLYEQPYEQYF
.	TRBJ1-2	many	TRBV12-3/TRBV12-4	CASSFPGKKGYTF
.	TRBJ2-3	.	TRBV24-1	CATSDWAPDTQYF
.	TRBJ2-6	.	TRBV19	CASSMTGGSGANVLTF
TRBD1	TRBJ2-3	.	TRBV28	CASTPPGTENTDTQYF
TRBD1	TRBJ1-2	few	TRBV10-3	CAISTGGGGYGYTF
.	TRBJ1-5	many	TRBV6-1	CASSEGVIGSQPQHF
TRBD1	TRBJ2-7	.	TRBV20-1	CSASQPETGAEQYF
.	TRBJ1-1	.	TRBV15	CATSRAPTKRGNTEAFF
.	TRBJ1-5	many	TRBV2	CASTPRPPTTRIPNQPQHF
TRBD2	TRBJ2-2	.	TRBV11-3	CASSQDGTSGNTGELFF
.	TRBJ2-1	.	TRBV5-4	CASSSAGTLNYNEQFF
.	TRBJ2-7	few	TRBV6-2/TRBV6-3	CASSYRRGDYEQYF
.	TRBJ2-7	many	TRBV28	CASSLGGRGVFYEQYF
.	TRBJ1-1	few	TRBV4-1	CASSQFLSTNTEAFF